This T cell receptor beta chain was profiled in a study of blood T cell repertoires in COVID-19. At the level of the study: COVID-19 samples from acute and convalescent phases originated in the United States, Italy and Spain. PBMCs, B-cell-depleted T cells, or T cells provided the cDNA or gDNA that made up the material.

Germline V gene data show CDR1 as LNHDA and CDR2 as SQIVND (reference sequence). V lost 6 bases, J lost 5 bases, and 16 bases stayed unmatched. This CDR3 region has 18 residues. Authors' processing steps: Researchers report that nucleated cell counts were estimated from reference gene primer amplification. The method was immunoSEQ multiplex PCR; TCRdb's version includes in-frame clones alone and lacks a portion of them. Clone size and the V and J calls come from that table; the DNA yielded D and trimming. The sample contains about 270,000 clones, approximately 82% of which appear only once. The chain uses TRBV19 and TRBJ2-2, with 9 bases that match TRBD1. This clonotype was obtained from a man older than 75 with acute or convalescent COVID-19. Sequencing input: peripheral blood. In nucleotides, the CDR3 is TGTGCCAGTAGATGGGCGGTCCCGGGACAGGGCGATACCGGGGAGCTGTTTTTT. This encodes CASRWAVPGQGDTGELFF.